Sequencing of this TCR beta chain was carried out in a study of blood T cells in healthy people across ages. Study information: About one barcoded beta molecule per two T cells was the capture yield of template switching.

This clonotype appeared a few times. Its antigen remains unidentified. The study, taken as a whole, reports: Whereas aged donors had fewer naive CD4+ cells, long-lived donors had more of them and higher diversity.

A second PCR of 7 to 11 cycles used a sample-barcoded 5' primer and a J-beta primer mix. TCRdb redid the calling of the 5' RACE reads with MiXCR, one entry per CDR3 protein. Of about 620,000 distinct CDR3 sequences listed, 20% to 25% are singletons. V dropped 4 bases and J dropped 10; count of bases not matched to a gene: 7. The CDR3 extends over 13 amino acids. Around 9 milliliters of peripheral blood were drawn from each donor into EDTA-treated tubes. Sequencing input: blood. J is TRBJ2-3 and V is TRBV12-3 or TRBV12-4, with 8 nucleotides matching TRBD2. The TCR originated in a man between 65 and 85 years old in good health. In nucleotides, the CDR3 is TGTGCCAGCAGTTACGCGGGAGGAGGGTCGCAGTATTTT. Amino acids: CASSYAGGGSQYF.